The 26 T cell receptor beta chains listed next were all sequenced from one sample in a study of T cell repertoires in cytomegalovirus infection. These receptors have no identified antigens. MiXCR was run by TCRdb on the reads, yielding one entry per CDR3 protein. The sample consists of roughly 160,000 distinct CDR3 sequences, roughly 20% of them appearing once. Source: CD8+ T cells from cultured PBMCs, taken from culture after CMV antigen stimulation. The receptors stem from a human donor in good health (CMV status not recorded). Some clones in this sample may be carry-over from other donors' samples.

At least ten counts were recorded for this clonotype. The chain recombines TRBV28 with TRBJ1-4; TRBD1 matches 7 bases. After removal of 6 bases from V and 2 bases from J, the junction contained 9 bases not matched to a gene. Germline CDR1 is MDHEN and CDR2 is SYDVKM. The CDR3 is 16 residues long. The CDR3, as DNA: TGTGCCAGCAGATCGACAGGGAGGGAGACTAATGAAAAACTGTTTTTT. The encoded protein is CASRSTGRETNEKLFF.

The chain links TRBV7-2 to TRBJ2-7; possible D gene TRBD2, 6 bases. V shed 5 bases and J shed 3 bases, with 11 bases lying between them. CDR1 SGHTA and CDR2 FQGNSA come from the germline V gene. The CDR3 is 13 amino acids. The CDR3 DNA follows: TGTGCCAGCAGCATGACTAGAGTCTACGAGCAGTACTTC. Translating gives CASSMTRVYEQYF.

The gene calls are TRBV4-1 and TRBJ1-1; weak D call: TRBD1 (5 bases). CDR3 length: 14 amino acids. Germline values: CDR1 MGHRA, CDR2 YSYEKL. Trimming cost V 0 bases and J 4 bases, with 9 bases left between them. The CDR3, as DNA: TGCGCCAGCAGCCAAGATCGGCAGGGCACTGAAGCTTTCTTT. Protein sequence: CASSQDRQGTEAFF.

J is TRBJ1-1 and V is TRBV12-3 or TRBV12-4; D might be TRBD1 (5 bases). V lost 7 bases to trimming and J lost 0 bases, with 18 bases between them. CDR3 size: 16 residues. The CDR3 protein is CASTLGAGFLNTEAFF. The CDR3 DNA sequence: TGTGCCAGCACCTTAGGAGCAGGGTTTTTGAACACTGAAGCTTTCTTT.

This clonotype was counted ten times or more. The V and J genes are TRBV7-2 and TRBJ1-1, with 10 nucleotides matching TRBD1. Germline V gene data show CDR1 as SGHTA and CDR2 as FQGNSA. The CDR3 runs 16 residues. The junction had 7 bases not matched to a gene; V was cut back by 3 bases and J by 3 bases. CDR3 protein: CASSFPTGGADTEAFF. CDR3 coding DNA: TGTGCCAGCAGCTTCCCGACAGGGGGCGCGGACACTGAAGCTTTCTTT.

The chain uses TRBV6-2 or TRBV6-3 and TRBJ1-1, with TRBD1 as a possible D gene (5 bases). From germline, CDR1 is MNHEY and CDR2 SVGEGT. Trimming took off 8 bases at V and 6 bases at J, with 22 bases between the two ends. The length of the CDR3 is 15 residues. CDR3 sequence (DNA): TGTGCCAGCGAAAGCCCCGACGGACACCCTTCTGAAGCTTTCTTT. It encodes CASESPDGHPSEAFF.

V gene TRBV28 combines with J gene TRBJ2-1, with 7 nucleotides matching TRBD1. The V segment lost 2 bases and the J segment 0 bases; nucleotides outside the gene matches: 7. Looked up from germline, CDR1 is MDHEN and CDR2 is SYDVKM. This CDR3 has 17 residues. The CDR3 region is CASSLQRGLSSYNEQFF. CDR3 nucleotides: TGTGCCAGCAGTTTACAAAGGGGGCTCAGCTCCTACAATGAGCAGTTCTTC. Combining the CDR3 with reference TRBV28 and TRBJ2-1 gives the whole variable domain DVKVTQSSRYLVKRTGEKVFLECVQDMDHENMFWYRQDPGLGLRLIYFSYDVKMKEKGDIPEGYSVSREKKERFSLILESASTNQTSMYLCASSLQRGLSSYNEQFFGPGTRLTVL.

This CDR3 reads CATSGGGYNSYEQYF. DNA for the CDR3: TGTGCCACCAGTGGAGGGGGGTACAACTCCTACGAGCAGTACTTC. This chain uses TRBV24-1 with TRBJ2-7, with D perhaps assigned TRBD1 or TRBD2 (6 bases each). The CDR3 covers 15 residues. V lost 5 bases to trimming and J lost 0 bases, with 13 bases between them. Germline CDR1 and CDR2: KGHDR and SFDVKD.

The chain uses TRBV7-6 and TRBJ2-1, with a tentative D call TRBD2 (5 bases). CDR3 length: 15 residues. V lost 3 bases to trimming and J lost 4 bases, with 13 bases between them. The germline V gene has CDR1 SGHVS and CDR2 FNYEAQ. CDR3 in DNA: TGTGCCAGCAGCTTCGCAGCGGAGGTATACAATGAGCAGTTCTTC. It is translated as CASSFAAEVYNEQFF.

This clonotype was counted between two and nine times. The V gene is TRBV7-9, the J gene TRBJ2-7, with 10 bases aligning to TRBD1. Germline CDR1 and CDR2: SEHNR and FQNEAQ (reference sequence). This CDR3 has 14 residues. The junction had 8 bases not matched to a gene; V was cut back by 5 bases and J by 7 bases. Here the CDR3 reads CASSPRQGAGEQYF. CDR3 sequence (DNA): TGTGCCAGCAGCCCTAGACAGGGGGCTGGGGAGCAGTACTTC.

The chain combines TRBV4-1 with TRBJ1-5; D gene ambiguous. This CDR3 region has 16 residues. V lost 0 bases to trimming and J lost 3 bases, with 12 bases between them. The V gene's germline CDR1 is MGHRA and CDR2 YSYEKL. The CDR3 here is CASSQDIKQFNQPQHF. As DNA, the CDR3 is TGCGCCAGCAGCCAAGATATTAAACAGTTCAATCAGCCCCAGCATTTT.

The chain carries TRBV5-5 and TRBJ1-2, with no clear D. This CDR3 has 14 amino acids. V gave up 0 bases and J gave up 4 bases, with 10 bases separating them. CDR1 and CDR2 (germline): SGHKS, YYEKEE (reference sequence). Written as DNA, the CDR3 is TGTGCCAGCAGCTTGGACGGTCCTCTCTATGGCTACACCTTC. Protein: CASSLDGPLYGYTF.

This clonotype appeared a few times. The genes are TRBV7-2 and TRBJ2-7; D call uncertain. Per germline, CDR1 SGHTA and CDR2 FQGNSA. This CDR3 spans 14 amino acids. The ends were cut back, 1 base at V and 4 bases at J, with 11 bases in the middle. The CDR3 region is CASSLDPPGYEQYF. CDR3 in DNA: TGTGCCAGCAGCTTAGATCCACCTGGGTACGAGCAGTACTTC.

The rearrangement links TRBV5-1 to TRBJ1-1; maybe TRBD1 (5 bases). V lost 2 bases to trimming and J lost 4 bases, with 12 bases between them. The CDR3 is 14 residues long. Germline CDR1 reads SGHRS; CDR2 reads YFSETQ. The CDR3, as DNA: TGCGCCAGCAGCTTCGGGTGGGACGGCACTGAAGCTTTCTTT. It specifies CASSFGWDGTEAFF.

This clonotype was counted only a few times. The rearrangement uses TRBV6-6 and TRBJ1-1; no reliable D call. Trimming left V 0 bases short and J 2 bases short, with 19 bases between. The germline gives CDR1 MNHNY, CDR2 SVGAGI (reference sequence). This CDR3 spans 18 amino acids. CDR3 sequence (DNA): TGTGCCAGCAGTTACTCGTTGTATCAACCGGGAGAAAACACTGAAGCTTTCTTT. Amino acid sequence: CASSYSLYQPGENTEAFF.

The chain is built from TRBV27 and TRBJ2-1, with 9 positions matching TRBD2. The CDR3 is 16 amino acids. Germline lookup yields CDR1 MNHEY and CDR2 SMNVEV (reference sequence). The V segment lost 7 bases and the J segment 2 bases; nucleotides outside the gene matches: 9. The CDR3 protein is CASTPAGGLPYNEQFF. CDR3 sequence (DNA): TGTGCCAGCACCCCAGCGGGGGGACTCCCCTACAATGAGCAGTTCTTC.

This clonotype was observed a handful of times. The chain couples TRBV6-2 or TRBV6-3 to TRBJ1-1; D uncertain. The CDR3 sequence is 13 residues long. Germline V gene sequence: CDR1 MNHEY, CDR2 SVGEGT. Trimming stripped 2 bases from V and 1 base from J, with 5 bases between. The CDR3 DNA follows: TGTGCCAGCAGTTACAATGAGAACACTGAAGCTTTCTTT. Translating gives CASSYNENTEAFF.

This chain uses TRBV7-2 with TRBJ1-3, with D hard to call. In germline, CDR1 is SGHTA, CDR2 FQGNSA. The CDR3 contains 14 residues. Trimming took 8 bases from V and 2 from J, leaving 13 bases between them. The CDR3 reads CASPGETPGNTIYF. In DNA form, the CDR3 reads TGTGCCAGCCCCGGTGAGACCCCTGGAAACACCATATATTTT.

The CDR3 here is CASSYPLRLETSRNQPQHF. DNA for the CDR3: TGTGCCAGCAGTTACCCACTACGTTTAGAGACATCAAGGAATCAGCCCCAGCATTTT. The rearrangement joins TRBV6-2 or TRBV6-3 to TRBJ1-5; D gene unclear. Trimming cost V 2 bases and J 4 bases, with 24 bases left between them. CDR1 is MNHEY and CDR2 is SVGEGT in the germline V gene. The CDR3 consists of 19 residues.

V gene TRBV12-3 or TRBV12-4 combines with J gene TRBJ2-3; a weak D match, TRBD2 (5 bases). With 2 bases removed from V and 0 bases from J, the gap between germline ends came to 15 bases. This CDR3 has 17 amino acids. CDR3 region: CASSLLAQLTSTDTQYF. The CDR3 DNA is TGTGCCAGCAGTTTACTAGCACAACTTACTAGCACAGATACGCAGTATTTT.

This clonotype was recorded a few times. The chain carries TRBV27 and TRBJ1-6, with 9 nucleotides matching TRBD1. The trim removed 7 bases at V and 7 bases at J, leaving 8 bases unmatched. CDR1 and CDR2 (germline): MNHEY, SMNVEV (reference sequence). This CDR3 contains 15 residues. The CDR3 DNA reads TGTGCCAGCAAGCATAGACAGGGGGGGAATTCACCCCTCCACTTT. It translates to CASKHRQGGNSPLHF.

V usage is TRBV6-1 and J usage is TRBJ2-1; 12 bases match TRBD2. V shed 4 bases, J shed 9 bases, and the junction held 19 bases outside the gene matches. Germline V gene data show CDR1 as MNHNS and CDR2 as SASEGT. This CDR3 comprises 19 residues. CDR3: CASSAFGASGGAAVGEQFF. DNA of the CDR3: TGTGCCAGCAGTGCCTTCGGGGCTAGCGGGGGGGCCGCTGTCGGTGAGCAGTTCTTC.

This clonotype was recorded many times. The V and J genes are TRBV28 and TRBJ1-6, with 8 bases fitting TRBD1. Trimming took 7 bases from V and 2 from J; bases not matched to a gene: 4. The CDR3 extends over 15 amino acids. Germline CDR1 reads MDHEN; CDR2 reads SYDVKM. The CDR3 spells CASIETGAYNSPLHF. CDR3 sequence (DNA): TGTGCCAGCATCGAGACAGGGGCCTATAATTCACCCCTCCACTTT.

The rearrangement links TRBV27 to TRBJ2-7; D might be TRBD2 (7 bases). Trimming stripped 5 bases from V and 2 bases from J, with 13 bases between. Germline V gene sequence: CDR1 MNHEY, CDR2 SMNVEV (reference sequence). The CDR3 has 14 residues. The CDR3 sequence: CASSQGRGAYEQYF. The DNA for the CDR3 is TGTGCCAGCAGTCAAGGGAGGGGGGCCTACGAGCAGTACTTC.

Only one count was recorded for this clonotype. The genes are TRBV7-2 and TRBJ2-3; TRBD2 agrees at 8 bases. V was pared by 2 bases and J by 0 bases, with 10 bases of the junction left unmatched. CDR3 size: 18 residues. Germline V gene data show CDR1 as SGHTA and CDR2 as FQGNSA. The CDR3 sequence is CASSLKAGELPSTDTQYF. CDR3 nucleotides: TGTGCCAGCAGCTTAAAAGCGGGGGAGCTCCCAAGCACAGATACGCAGTATTTT.

The chain links TRBV20-1 to TRBJ1-1, with 8 bases matching TRBD1. This CDR3 contains 12 residues. V lost 3 bases and J lost 3; bases outside the gene matches: 0. CDR1 is DFQATT, CDR2 SNEGSKA, per germline (reference sequence). The CDR3 coding sequence is TGCAGTGCTAGGACAGGGGACACTGAAGCTTTCTTT. Residues: CSARTGDTEAFF.